Below, 8 T cell receptor beta chains from the same sample are listed, as sequenced in a study of cytomegalovirus exposure and HLA in healthy donors. The PCR had 60 Vbeta and 13 Jbeta primers. Some clones are missing from TCRdb's copy, which holds only in-frame ones; the method was immunoSEQ multiplex PCR. The data hold about 150,000 clones, with around 75% observed a single time. The sequenced sample consisted of PBMCs. These receptors all stem from a male donor in good health and CMV-seronegative.

The V gene is TRBV27, the J gene TRBJ2-3; D remains ambiguous. Per germline, CDR1 MNHEY and CDR2 SMNVEV (reference sequence). This CDR3 contains 12 residues. V was clipped by 5 bases and J by 1 base, with 4 bases between them. CDR3 DNA: TGTGCCAGCAGTCCCGGCACAGATACGCAGTATTTT. Its protein is CASSPGTDTQYF.

V is TRBV4-1 and J is TRBJ2-7, with 10 bases lining up with TRBD1. After removal of 3 bases from V and 5 bases from J, the junction contained 10 bases not matched to a gene. This CDR3 is built from 16 residues. Germline CDR1 MGHRA, CDR2 YSYEKL. This chain's CDR3 is CASSQEGQGSANEQYF. The CDR3 DNA follows: TGCGCCAGCAGCCAGGAGGGACAGGGGTCTGCTAACGAGCAGTACTTC.

As DNA, the CDR3 is TGTGCCAGCAGCTTAGAGGCTAGAGGCGACGAGCAGTACTTC. Translation gives CASSLEARGDEQYF. The chain uses TRBV11-2 and TRBJ2-7; no clear D. Trimming took off 0 bases at V and 5 bases at J, with 11 bases between the two ends. Germline V lookup: CDR1 SGHAT, CDR2 FQNNGV. The CDR3 is made up of 14 amino acids.

The rearrangement uses TRBV7-8 and TRBJ2-3, with D perhaps matching TRBD1 (6 bases). In germline, CDR1 is SGHVS, CDR2 FQNEAQ. V was shortened by 6 bases and J by 0 bases, with 13 bases between the two germline ends. The CDR3 extends over 15 amino acids. CDR3 coding DNA: TGTGCCAGCAGTTGGACAGACCTGAGCACAGATACGCAGTATTTT. Translation: CASSWTDLSTDTQYF.

The chain uses TRBV19 and TRBJ2-2; 7 bases fit TRBD2. The CDR3 sequence is 10 residues long. CDR1 and CDR2 from the germline V gene are LNHDA and SQIVND (reference sequence). V shed 11 bases and J 7 bases; nucleotides not matched to a gene: 1. CDR3 sequence (DNA): TGTGCCGCGGGGGACGGGGAGCTGTTTTTT. Translation: CAAGDGELFF.

The gene calls are TRBV14 and TRBJ2-5, with D tentatively TRBD1 (5 bases). The length of the CDR3 is 15 residues. The V and J ends lost 0 bases and 4 bases respectively, with 12 bases between them. Germline CDR1 and CDR2: SGHDN and FVKESK. CDR3 sequence (DNA): TGTGCCAGCAGCCAAGATCCCGACAGATTAGAGACCCAGTACTTC. It encodes CASSQDPDRLETQYF.

This clone was detected once. The J gene is TRBJ1-3, the V gene TRBV7-9; 8 bases agree with TRBD1. Germline V gene sequence: CDR1 SEHNR, CDR2 FQNEAQ (reference sequence). V lost 5 bases and J lost 4; bases outside the gene matches: 7. The CDR3 spans 15 residues. The DNA for the CDR3 is TGTGCCAGCAGCCCCTGGACAGGGCAAGGAAACACCATATATTTT. Its protein is CASSPWTGQGNTIYF. The full variable domain, rest sourced from reference TRBV7-9 and TRBJ1-3, is DTGVSQNPRHKITKRGQNVTFRCDPISEHNRLYWYRQTLGQGPEFLTYFQNEAQLEKSRLLSDRFSAERPKGSFSTLEIQRTEQGDSAMYLCASSPWTGQGNTIYFGEGSWLTVV.

This chain joins TRBV7-2 and TRBJ1-4, with 9 bases aligning to TRBD1. CDR1 SGHTA and CDR2 FQGNSA come from the germline V gene. CDR3 size: 16 residues. J gave up 8 bases and V 1 base, and 8 bases lay outside the gene matches. CDR3 residues: CASSLEVGTGREKLFF. CDR3 DNA sequence: TGTGCCAGCAGCTTAGAAGTCGGGACAGGGCGAGAAAAACTGTTTTTT. The full variable domain, rest sourced from reference TRBV7-2 and TRBJ1-4, is GAGVSQSPSNKVTEKGKDVELRCDPISGHTALYWYRQSLGQGLEFLIYFQGNSAPDKSGLPSDRFSAERTGGSVSTLTIQRTQQEDSAVYLCASSLEVGTGREKLFFGSGTQLSVL.